This entry describes one T cell receptor (beta chain). The sample originates from a study of blood T cell repertoires in COVID-19. This CDR3 is 18 amino acids long. The V segment lost 2 bases and the J segment 1 base; nucleotides outside the gene matches: 6. Germline V gives CDR1 PRHDT, CDR2 FYEKMQ (reference sequence). This table comes from immunoSEQ multiplex PCR, and its TCRdb copy is limited to in-frame clones, with some not included. The repertoire holds roughly 200,000 clones, with about 87% as singletons. The rearrangement links TRBV13 to TRBJ2-3; 13 nucleotides line up with TRBD2. This clonotype was sampled from a woman aged 25 to 39 who had recovered from COVID-19. Sequencing was done on a sample of PBMCs or T cells enriched from blood (not recorded which). CDR3 DNA sequence: TGTGCCAGCAGCTTATGGGGGACTAGCGGGACACGCACAGATACGCAGTATTTT. It translates to CASSLWGTSGTRTDTQYF.